This T cell receptor (beta chain) was recorded in a study of siplizumab effects on memory and regulatory T cells. General study findings and limits: Apparently key alloresponse contributors, naive T cells also seemed more diverse than memory cells. Among mappable alloreactive CD4+ clones, the Treg-derived fraction averaged roughly 70% with siplizumab versus less than 35% in controls. Mapping to unstimulated subsets was achieved for only a minor fraction of alloreactive clones.

With respect to this clone: Its antigen is currently unknown.

TCRdb keeps only in-frame clones here, not all; method: immunoSEQ multiplex PCR. This sample has 110,000 or so clones, with just over 90% found just once. Germline-derived CDR1 and CDR2 are LNHDA and SQIVND (reference sequence). The germline V and J ends were trimmed by 3 bases and 4 bases, with 15 bases remaining between them. This CDR3 has 15 amino acids. The J gene is TRBJ1-1, the V gene TRBV19, with a tentative D call TRBD1 (5 bases). Source material: CD4+ T cells sorted from blood. This receptor was taken from a human donor in good health. The CDR3 DNA reads TGTGCCAGTAGTATTGTTGGGACTAGAAGCACTGAAGCTTTCTTT. It translates to CASSIVGTRSTEAFF.